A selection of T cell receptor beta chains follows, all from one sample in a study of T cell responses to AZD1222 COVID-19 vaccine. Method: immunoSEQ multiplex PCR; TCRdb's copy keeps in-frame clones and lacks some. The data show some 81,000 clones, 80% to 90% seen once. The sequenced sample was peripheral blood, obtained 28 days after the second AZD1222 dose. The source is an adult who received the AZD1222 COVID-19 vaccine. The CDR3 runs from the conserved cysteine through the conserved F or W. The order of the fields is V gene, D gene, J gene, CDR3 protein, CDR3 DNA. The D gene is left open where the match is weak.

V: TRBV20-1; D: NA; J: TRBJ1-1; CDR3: CSARGSAKAFF; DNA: TGCAGTGCTAGAGGGTCGGCTAAAGCTTTCTTT
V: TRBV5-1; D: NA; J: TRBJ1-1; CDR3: CASSLTKDEAFF; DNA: TGCGCCAGCAGCTTGACTAAGGATGAAGCTTTCTTT
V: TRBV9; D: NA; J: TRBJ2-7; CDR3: CASSAHGYEQYF; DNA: TGTGCCAGCAGCGCTCACGGCTACGAGCAGTACTTC
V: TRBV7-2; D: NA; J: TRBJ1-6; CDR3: CASSPPGGGSPLHF; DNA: TGTGCCAGCAGCCCGCCCGGGGGTGGTTCACCCCTCCACTTT
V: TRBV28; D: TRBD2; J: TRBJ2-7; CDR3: CASSPLAGLQPGGQYF; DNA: TGTGCCAGCAGTCCCCTAGCGGGACTACAACCAGGGGGGCAGTACTTC
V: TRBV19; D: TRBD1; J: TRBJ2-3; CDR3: CASSKDRESTDTQYF; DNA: TGTGCCAGTAGCAAGGACAGGGAGAGCACAGATACGCAGTATTTT
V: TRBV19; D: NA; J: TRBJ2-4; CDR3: CASRPTIPAELAKNIQYF; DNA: TGTGCCAGTAGGCCAACGATCCCGGCGGAACTAGCCAAAAACATTCAGTACTTC
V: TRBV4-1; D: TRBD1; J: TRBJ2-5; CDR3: CASSSPGQQETQYF; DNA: TGCGCCAGCAGCAGTCCGGGACAGCAAGAGACCCAGTACTTC
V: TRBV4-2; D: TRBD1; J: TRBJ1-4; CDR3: CASSGAGQGREKLFF; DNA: TGTGCCAGCAGCGGAGCGGGACAGGGACGAGAAAAACTGTTTTTT
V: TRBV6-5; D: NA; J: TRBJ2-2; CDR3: CASSNRRYTGELFF; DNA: TGTGCCAGCAGCAATAGACGGTACACCGGGGAGCTGTTTTTT
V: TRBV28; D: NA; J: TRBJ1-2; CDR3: CASSETASNYGYTF; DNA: TGTGCCAGCAGTGAGACGGCCTCGAACTATGGCTACACCTTC
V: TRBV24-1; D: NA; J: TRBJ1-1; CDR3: CATSDELGQAFF; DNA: TGTGCCACCAGTGATGAATTAGGCCAAGCTTTCTTT
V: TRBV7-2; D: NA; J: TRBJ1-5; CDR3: CASSLLLANNQPQHF; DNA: TGTGCCAGCAGCTTACTTTTGGCAAATAATCAGCCCCAGCATTTT
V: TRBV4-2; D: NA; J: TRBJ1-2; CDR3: CASSQDGSGYTF; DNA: TGTGCCAGCAGCCAAGATGGGTCTGGCTACACCTTC
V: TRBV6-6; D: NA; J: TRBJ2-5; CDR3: CASSRGVKETQYF; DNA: TGTGCCAGCAGTCGAGGGGTCAAGGAGACCCAGTACTTC
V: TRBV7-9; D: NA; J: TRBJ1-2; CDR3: CASTTAHGYTF; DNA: TGTGCCAGCACCACAGCGCACGGCTACACCTTC
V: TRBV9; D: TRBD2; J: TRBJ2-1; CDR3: CASSVGSSGNNEQFF; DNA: TGTGCCAGCAGCGTAGGGTCTAGCGGGAACAATGAGCAGTTCTTC